This T cell receptor beta chain derives from a study of cytomegalovirus exposure and HLA in healthy donors. The study's findings and limits: It was approximately 160 TCR beta chains that were listed as cytomegalovirus-associated.

This clone was counted a single time. Its cognate antigen is unknown. Researchers ran the PCR with 60 Vbeta and 13 Jbeta primers. Only in-frame clones appear in the TCRdb table, and some are missing; sequencing was by immunoSEQ multiplex PCR. The sample holds some 150,000 clones, 60% to 85% seen once. Sequencing was carried out using PBMCs. The clonotype was recovered from a woman aged 35 to 49 in good health and CMV-seropositive.

DNA of the CDR3: TGCGCCAGCAGCTTGGACGGGGATAGGCTTAATGAGCAGTTCTTC. This gives the protein CASSLDGDRLNEQFF. The chain links TRBV5-1 to TRBJ2-1; possible D gene TRBD2, 5 bases. V lost 0 bases and J 7 bases, leaving 14 bases between the germline ends. The germline V gene has CDR1 SGHRS and CDR2 YFSETQ. CDR3 size: 15 residues.